This entry lists 28 T cell receptor beta chains sequenced from one sample in a study of blood T cells in healthy people across ages. The use of a sample-barcoded 5' primer and a J-beta primer mix characterized a second PCR of about 7 to 12 cycles. Each CDR3 protein is one row after TCRdb ran MiXCR on the 5' RACE reads. The sample contains about 580,000 distinct CDR3 sequences, roughly 48% of which appear only once. Sequencing was done on a sample of blood. The receptors were sampled from a man at least 80 years old in good health.

This chain links TRBV29-1 with TRBJ2-3; the D is unclear. V lost 4 bases and J 1 base, leaving 9 bases between the germline ends. This CDR3 spans 13 amino acids. Germline CDR1 is SQVTM and CDR2 is ANQGSEA. CDR3 sequence: CSVGSLGTDTQYF. The CDR3 DNA reads as TGCAGCGTTGGGAGCTTGGGCACAGATACGCAGTATTTT.

The chain links TRBV20-1 to TRBJ1-6; perhaps TRBD1 as D (5 bases). Trimming cost V 5 bases and J 6 bases, with 20 bases left between them. The V gene's germline CDR1 is DFQATT and CDR2 SNEGSKA (reference sequence). CDR3 length: 16 amino acids. Here the CDR3 reads CSARLFLWGRNSPLHF. The CDR3 region has the DNA TGCAGTGCTCGTTTGTTTCTCTGGGGCCGTAATTCACCCCTCCACTTT.

With respect to this clonotype: The missing conserved phenylalanine or tryptophan at the end of this CDR3 makes a read error likely. This chain links TRBV6-5 with TRBJ2-5; 8 bases align to TRBD1. With V trimmed by 5 bases and J by 3 bases, 5 bases remained unmatched. CDR3 length: 14 amino acids. Germline V gene lookup returns CDR1 MNHEY and CDR2 SVGAGI. DNA for the CDR3: TGTGCCAGCAGTAAAGACAGGGGAAAAGAGACCCAGTACTTA. Translation: CASSKDRGKETQYL.

This clonotype came up a few times. The chain joins TRBV20-1 to TRBJ1-2; D not resolved. The CDR3 spans 17 residues. CDR1 is DFQATT, CDR2 SNEGSKA, per germline (reference sequence). Trimming pared 6 bases from V and 0 bases from J, leaving 23 bases between. The CDR3 DNA follows: TGCAGTGCCAGTACGGGGAACCTACCAACGACTAACTATGGCTACACCTTC. Protein: CSASTGNLPTTNYGYTF.

This clonotype was seen a few times. A much larger clone differs by one base, so this may be a read error. The rearrangement links TRBV6-5 to TRBJ2-1, with 7 bases that match TRBD1. J was trimmed by 9 bases and V by 5 bases; bases with no gene match: 10. The CDR3 is 14 amino acids. The germline gives CDR1 MNHEY, CDR2 SVGAGI. The CDR3 bases are TGTGCCAGCAGTGACTTCGACAGGGCGACTGAGCAGTTCTTC. This sequence encodes CASSDFDRATEQFF.

This chain connects TRBV6-6 to TRBJ1-3, with unresolved D. The germline V gene encodes CDR1 MNHNY and CDR2 SVGAGI (reference sequence). V was shortened by 7 bases and J by 2 bases, with 9 bases between the two germline ends. CDR3 length: 13 amino acids. CDR3 protein: CASTTDAGNTIYF. The CDR3 DNA sequence: TGTGCCAGCACTACGGACGCTGGAAACACCATATATTTT.

A word on this clonotype: One end of the junction varies from germline; a read error may be responsible. The chain is built from TRBV20-1 and TRBJ2-4; D possibly corresponds to TRBD2 (6 bases). This CDR3 has 11 amino acids. Germline V gene lookup returns CDR1 DFQATT and CDR2 SNEGSKA (reference sequence). In DNA, the CDR3 is TGCAGAGCTAGAGATGGGACTTGGGGGTACTTC. It encodes CRARDGTWGYF.

This clonotype was detected only a few times. J is TRBJ2-7 and V is TRBV24-1; D call uncertain. The J call is uncertain, as TRBJ2-5 better fits the DNA end. Germline V gene lookup returns CDR1 KGHDR and CDR2 SFDVKD. This CDR3 is built from 15 residues. The CDR3 DNA is TGTGCCACCAGTGACAACTCCAACGGTGGGAAGACCCAGTACTTC. Protein product: CATSDNSNGGKTQYF.

The gene calls are TRBV11-2 and TRBJ2-7; TRBD1 aligns across 7 bases. The ends lost 6 bases at V and 0 bases at J; junction bases unmatched: 11. There are 16 residues in the CDR3. Germline CDR1 is SGHAT and CDR2 is FQNNGV. The CDR3 is CASSLPGQASSYEQYF. Here the CDR3 DNA reads TGTGCCAGCAGTCTTCCTGGACAGGCCAGCTCCTACGAGCAGTACTTC.

The chain couples TRBV7-9 to TRBJ1-5, with TRBD1 identical over 8 bases. Per germline, CDR1 SEHNR and CDR2 FQNEAQ (reference sequence). The CDR3 consists of 18 residues. J was trimmed by 0 bases and V by 4 bases; bases with no gene match: 11. This chain's CDR3 is CASSSSVTGARSNQPQHF. The CDR3 coding sequence is TGTGCCAGCAGCTCTTCGGTGACAGGGGCTCGTAGCAATCAGCCCCAGCATTTT.

This clonotype was detected a few times. For the CDR3, the DNA is TGTGCCAGCAGCTTTCTCCGACAGGGTGGTTACGAGCAGTACTTC. It specifies CASSFLRQGGYEQYF. This chain links TRBV7-2 with TRBJ2-7, with 7 nucleotides matching TRBD1. Germline CDR1 SGHTA, CDR2 FQGNSA. This CDR3 is built from 15 residues. Germline trimming cut 3 bases from V and 4 bases from J; bases unmatched to any gene: 9.

This clonotype was seen only a few times. The chain employs TRBV12-3 or TRBV12-4 and TRBJ2-7; D possibly corresponds to TRBD2 (6 bases). There are 12 residues in the CDR3. Trimming shortened V by 6 bases and J by 6 bases, and 12 bases separated the two germline ends. The CDR3 region is CASSFAGSEQYF. CDR3 in DNA: TGTGCCAGCAGCTTCGCGGGGTCCGAGCAGTACTTC.

This clonotype has only a few counts. This chain joins TRBV6-2 or TRBV6-3 and TRBJ2-1, with TRBD2 identical over 10 bases. The CDR3 extends over 19 amino acids. The V gene's germline CDR1 is MNHEY and CDR2 SVGEGT. Trimming at V came to 4 bases and at J to 0 bases, leaving 12 bases not matched to a gene. The DNA of the CDR3 is TGTGCCAGCAGTTGGTGGTTAGCGGGGGGTCCGAGCTCCTACAATGAGCAGTTCTTC. Translating it yields CASSWWLAGGPSSYNEQFF.

The chain is built from TRBV5-1 and TRBJ2-1; 9 bases are a match to TRBD1. Per the germline V gene, CDR1 is SGHRS and CDR2 is YFSETQ. The CDR3 sequence is 14 residues long. After removal of 2 bases from V and 5 bases from J, the junction contained 2 bases not matched to a gene. CDR3 sequence: CASSLGTGHNEQFF. The CDR3 nucleotides are TGCGCCAGCAGCTTAGGGACAGGGCACAATGAGCAGTTCTTC.

The V call is TRBV9, the J call TRBJ2-5, with 8 positions matching TRBD2. In germline, CDR1 is SGDLS, CDR2 YYNGEE. Germline trimming cut 4 bases from V and 4 bases from J; bases unmatched to any gene: 9. CDR3 size: 15 residues. CDR3 region: CASSLRGVNRETQYF. The CDR3, as DNA: TGTGCCAGCAGCCTGCGGGGGGTCAATCGAGAGACCCAGTACTTC. The variable domain in full, with the rest retrieved from reference TRBV9 and TRBJ2-5, is DSGVTQTPKHLITATGQRVTLRCSPRSGDLSVYWYQQSLDQGLQFLIQYYNGEERAKGNILERFSAQQFPDLHSELNLSSLELGDSALYFCASSLRGVNRETQYFGPGTRLLVL.

The chain has TRBV5-4 and TRBJ2-4; 9 nucleotides agree with TRBD1. From germline, CDR1 is SGHNT and CDR2 YYREEE (reference sequence). With V trimmed by 3 bases and J by 14 bases, 15 bases remained unmatched. This CDR3 spans 15 amino acids. CDR3 region: CASSYYRDRESQEYF. The CDR3 DNA reads TGTGCCAGCAGCTACTACCGGGACAGGGAGTCCCAGGAGTACTTC.

This chain links TRBV11-2 with TRBJ1-4; 9 bases line up with TRBD1. Germline trimming cut 5 bases from V and 8 bases from J; bases unmatched to any gene: 9. Germline V lookup: CDR1 SGHAT, CDR2 FQNNGV. This CDR3 is built from 15 residues. The CDR3 loop is CASSAAGTGPEKLFF. The CDR3 nucleotides read TGTGCCAGCAGCGCCGCCGGGACAGGGCCCGAAAAACTGTTTTTT.

This clonotype was picked up many times. The J gene is TRBJ2-3, the V gene TRBV3-1; D is perhaps TRBD1 (6 bases). V lost 1 base to trimming and J lost 10 bases, with 12 bases between them. CDR1 is LGHDT, CDR2 YNNKEL, per germline (reference sequence). This CDR3 region has 13 residues. The DNA for the CDR3 is TGTGCCAGCAGCCAAGCGCCACAGGGTGCGCAGTATTTT. Translation: CASSQAPQGAQYF.

V usage is TRBV7-2 and J usage is TRBJ2-3, with a possible D match to TRBD2 (6 bases). Trimming removed 5 bases from V and 0 bases from J, with 15 bases in between. The CDR3 is 16 amino acids. Germline V CDR1 and CDR2: SGHTA, FQGNSA. As DNA, the CDR3 is TGTGCCAGCAGCAGGCAACTAGCAACTAGCACAGATACGCAGTATTTT. This translates into CASSRQLATSTDTQYF.

This clonotype was observed at least ten times. The chain uses TRBV6-6 and TRBJ2-7, with TRBD2 identical over 11 bases. With V trimmed by 6 bases and J by 0 bases, 4 bases remained unmatched. The V gene's germline CDR1 is MNHNY and CDR2 SVGAGI (reference sequence). The CDR3 spans 15 residues. The CDR3: CASSPTSGSSYEQYF. The CDR3 region has the DNA TGTGCCAGCAGCCCAACTAGCGGGAGCTCCTACGAGCAGTACTTC.

V usage is TRBV6-5 and J usage is TRBJ2-2; D uncertain. The V and J ends lost 7 bases and 6 bases respectively, with 15 bases between them. Germline V gene sequence: CDR1 MNHEY, CDR2 SVGAGI. CDR3 length equals 14 residues. The CDR3: CASKARRDAGELFF. The DNA of the CDR3 is TGTGCCAGCAAGGCTAGAAGGGATGCCGGGGAGCTGTTTTTT.

The chain joins TRBV7-2 to TRBJ2-1; the match to TRBD2 covers 11 bases. CDR1 SGHTA and CDR2 FQGNSA come from the germline V gene. CDR3 size: 15 residues. The J segment lost 8 bases and the V segment lost 5 bases, leaving 8 bases of the junction unmatched. The CDR3: CASSHNSGRADEQFF. CDR3 bases: TGTGCCAGCAGCCATAATAGCGGGAGGGCCGATGAGCAGTTCTTC.

This clonotype showed up just a few times. The chain employs TRBV14 and TRBJ2-1; 8 positions agree with TRBD1. Germline-derived CDR1 and CDR2 are SGHDN and FVKESK. This CDR3 has 12 residues. V trimming: 6 bases; J trimming: 8 bases; junction bases outside the gene matches: 3. CDR3 nucleotides: TGTGCCAGCAGACAGGGGGAGCATGAGCAGTTCTTC. It specifies CASRQGEHEQFF.

A few counts support this clonotype. This chain joins TRBV9 and TRBJ2-2; D might be TRBD1 or TRBD2, each matching 5 bases. The length of the CDR3 is 15 residues. Germline CDR1 is SGDLS and CDR2 is YYNGEE. Trimming removed 4 bases at V and 1 base at J, with 11 bases between. The CDR3 bases are TGTGCCAGCAGCCCTATGGGGGTGAACACCGGGGAGCTGTTTTTT. Translation gives CASSPMGVNTGELFF.

This clonotype turned up a few times. CDR3 in amino acids: CASSFTGYGYTF. The CDR3 bases are TGTGCCAGCAGCTTTACAGGTTATGGCTACACCTTC. The J gene is TRBJ1-2, the V gene TRBV7-9; maybe TRBD1 (5 bases). V shed 3 bases and J shed 5 bases, with 7 bases lying between them. Germline V gene lookup returns CDR1 SEHNR and CDR2 FQNEAQ (reference sequence). CDR3 length: 12 residues.

V and J are TRBV5-1 and TRBJ2-3; tentatively, D is TRBD1 (7 bases). The germline V and J ends were trimmed by 4 bases and 4 bases, with 13 bases remaining between them. CDR1 is SGHRS, CDR2 YFSETQ, per germline. The CDR3 spans 14 residues. The CDR3 loop is CASSGGTVSDTQYF. CDR3 sequence (DNA): TGCGCCAGCAGCGGCGGGACAGTTTCAGATACGCAGTATTTT.

The V and J genes are TRBV20-1 and TRBJ2-3, with 7 bases identical to TRBD1. The CDR3 has 12 amino acids. V lost 3 bases, J lost 10 bases, and 7 bases stayed unmatched. Germline lookup yields CDR1 DFQATT and CDR2 SNEGSKA (reference sequence). The CDR3 region has the DNA TGCAGTGCTAGCGGACAGGCCCCTCCGCAGTATTTT. Translating gives CSASGQAPPQYF.

The gene calls are TRBV20-1 and TRBJ2-3, with 7 nucleotides matching TRBD2. This CDR3 is built from 13 residues. Looked up from germline, CDR1 is DFQATT and CDR2 is SNEGSKA (reference sequence). The junction had 8 bases not matched to a gene; V was cut back by 6 bases and J by 5 bases. The CDR3 is CSARGRIGDTQYF. CDR3 coding DNA: TGCAGTGCCCGCGGGAGAATAGGAGATACGCAGTATTTT.